This TCR beta chain appears in the sequencing data of a study of blood T cell repertoires in COVID-19. Clones were read by immunoSEQ multiplex PCR, and TCRdb kept only the in-frame ones, dropping some. Here the sample spans some 150,000 clones, roughly 89% being singletons. Germline values: CDR1 MDHEN, CDR2 SYDVKM. With V trimmed by 8 bases and J by 5 bases, 12 bases remained unmatched. The CDR3 contains 15 residues. Sequenced material: peripheral blood. The source of this sequence is a middle-aged woman with acute or convalescent COVID-19. The J gene is TRBJ1-5, the V gene TRBV28; 7 bases are a match to TRBD1. CDR3 protein: CASSFYDREYQPQHF. CDR3 nucleotide sequence: TGTGCCAGCTCCTTCTATGACAGGGAATATCAGCCCCAGCATTTT. The variable domain in full, with the rest retrieved from reference TRBV28 and TRBJ1-5, is DVKVTQSSRYLVKRTGEKVFLECVQDMDHENMFWYRQDPGLGLRLIYFSYDVKMKEKGDIPEGYSVSREKKERFSLILESASTNQTSMYLCASSFYDREYQPQHFGDGTRLSIL.